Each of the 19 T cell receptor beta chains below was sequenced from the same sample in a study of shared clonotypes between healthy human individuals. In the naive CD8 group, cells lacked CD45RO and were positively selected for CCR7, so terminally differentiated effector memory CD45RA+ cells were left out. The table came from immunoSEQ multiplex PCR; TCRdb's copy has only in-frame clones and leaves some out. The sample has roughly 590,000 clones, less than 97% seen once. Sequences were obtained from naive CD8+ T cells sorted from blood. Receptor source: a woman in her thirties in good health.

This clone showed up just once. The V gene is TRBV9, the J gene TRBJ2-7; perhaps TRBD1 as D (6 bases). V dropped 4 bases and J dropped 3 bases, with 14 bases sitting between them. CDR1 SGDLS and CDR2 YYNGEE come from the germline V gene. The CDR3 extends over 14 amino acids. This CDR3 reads CASSPGDTRYEQYF. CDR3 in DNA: TGTGCCAGCAGCCCAGGGGACACACGCTACGAGCAGTACTTC.

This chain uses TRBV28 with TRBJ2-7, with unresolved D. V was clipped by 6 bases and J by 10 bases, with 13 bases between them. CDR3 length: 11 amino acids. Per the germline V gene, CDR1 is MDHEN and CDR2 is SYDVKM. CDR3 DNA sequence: TGTGCCAGCAGCCTGGCGAGTGCACAGTACTTC. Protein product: CASSLASAQYF.

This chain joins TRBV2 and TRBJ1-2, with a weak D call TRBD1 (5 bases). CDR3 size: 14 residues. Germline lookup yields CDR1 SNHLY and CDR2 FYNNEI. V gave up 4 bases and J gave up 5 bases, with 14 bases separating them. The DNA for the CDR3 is TGTGCCAGCAGTGCGACAGACTATCTTTATGGCTACACCTTC. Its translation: CASSATDYLYGYTF.

CDR3 in DNA: TGTGCCAGCAGTTACAAGTCAGCCCGATGGCCCCAGCATTTT. This translates into CASSYKSARWPQHF. The V and J genes are TRBV6-6 and TRBJ1-5, with D uncertain. The germline V gene has CDR1 MNHNY and CDR2 SVGAGI (reference sequence). Trimming took off 2 bases at V and 9 bases at J, with 14 bases between the two ends. CDR3 size: 14 residues.

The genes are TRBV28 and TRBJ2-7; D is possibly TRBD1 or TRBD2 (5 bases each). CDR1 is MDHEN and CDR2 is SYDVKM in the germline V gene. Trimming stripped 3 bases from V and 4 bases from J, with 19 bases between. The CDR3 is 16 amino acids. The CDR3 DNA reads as TGTGCCAGCAGTTTCGAGGTAGGACATTCGGGGTACGAGCAGTACTTC. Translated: CASSFEVGHSGYEQYF.

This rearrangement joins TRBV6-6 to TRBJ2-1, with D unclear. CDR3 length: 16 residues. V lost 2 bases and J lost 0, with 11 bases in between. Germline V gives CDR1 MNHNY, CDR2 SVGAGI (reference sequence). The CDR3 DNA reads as TGTGCCAGCAGTTACGACGGACCTCCCTCCTACAATGAGCAGTTCTTC. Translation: CASSYDGPPSYNEQFF.

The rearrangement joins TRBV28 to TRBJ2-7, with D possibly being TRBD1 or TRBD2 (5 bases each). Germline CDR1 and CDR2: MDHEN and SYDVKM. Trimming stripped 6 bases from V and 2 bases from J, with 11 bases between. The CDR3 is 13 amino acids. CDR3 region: CASRDGDPYEQYF. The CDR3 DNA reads TGTGCCAGCAGGGACGGGGACCCCTACGAGCAGTACTTC.

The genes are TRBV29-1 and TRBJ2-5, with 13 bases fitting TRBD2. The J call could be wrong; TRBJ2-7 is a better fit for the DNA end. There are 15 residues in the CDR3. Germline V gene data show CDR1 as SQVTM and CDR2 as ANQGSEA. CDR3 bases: TGCAGCGTTGGCGGGACTAGCGGGACCTCCTACGAGCAGTACTTC. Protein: CSVGGTSGTSYEQYF.

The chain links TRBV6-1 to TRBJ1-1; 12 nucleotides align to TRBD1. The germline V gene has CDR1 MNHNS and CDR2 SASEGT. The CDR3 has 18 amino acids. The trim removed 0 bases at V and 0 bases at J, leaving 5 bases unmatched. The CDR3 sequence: CASSEAGDRGLVNTEAFF. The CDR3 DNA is TGTGCCAGCAGTGAAGCGGGGGACAGGGGGCTTGTGAACACTGAAGCTTTCTTT.

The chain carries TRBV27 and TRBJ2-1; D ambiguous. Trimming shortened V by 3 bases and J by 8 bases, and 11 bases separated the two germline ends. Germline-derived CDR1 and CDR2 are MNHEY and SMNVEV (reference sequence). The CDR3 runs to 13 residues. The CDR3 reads CASSLEYGYEQFF. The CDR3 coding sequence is TGTGCCAGCAGTTTGGAATATGGATATGAGCAGTTCTTC.

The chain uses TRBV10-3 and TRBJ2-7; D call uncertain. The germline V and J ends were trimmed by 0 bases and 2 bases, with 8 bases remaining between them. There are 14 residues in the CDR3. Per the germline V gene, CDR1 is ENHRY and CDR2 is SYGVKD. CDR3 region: CAISESTSAYEQYF. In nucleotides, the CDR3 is TGTGCCATCAGTGAGTCGACCTCCGCCTACGAGCAGTACTTC.

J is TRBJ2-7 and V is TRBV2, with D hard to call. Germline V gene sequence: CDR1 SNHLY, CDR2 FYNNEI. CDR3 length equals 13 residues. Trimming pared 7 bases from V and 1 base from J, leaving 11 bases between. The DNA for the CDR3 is TGTGCCAGCACCGAGATGGATTCCTACGAGCAGTACTTC. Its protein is CASTEMDSYEQYF.

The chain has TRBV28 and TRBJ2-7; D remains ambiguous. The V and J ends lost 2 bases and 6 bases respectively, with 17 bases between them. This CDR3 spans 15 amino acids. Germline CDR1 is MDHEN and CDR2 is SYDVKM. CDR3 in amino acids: CASSLQSNLQGEQYF. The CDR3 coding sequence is TGTGCCAGCAGTTTACAGTCCAATCTACAAGGCGAGCAGTACTTC. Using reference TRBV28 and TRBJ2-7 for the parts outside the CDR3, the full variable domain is DVKVTQSSRYLVKRTGEKVFLECVQDMDHENMFWYRQDPGLGLRLIYFSYDVKMKEKGDIPEGYSVSREKKERFSLILESASTNQTSMYLCASSLQSNLQGEQYFGPGTRLTVT.

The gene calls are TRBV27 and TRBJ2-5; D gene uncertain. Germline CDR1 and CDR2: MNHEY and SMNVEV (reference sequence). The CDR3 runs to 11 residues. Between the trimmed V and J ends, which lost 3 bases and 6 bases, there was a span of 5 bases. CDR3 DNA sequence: TGTGCCAGCAGTTTGGGGAAGACCCAGTACTTC. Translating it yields CASSLGKTQYF.

CDR3 DNA sequence: TGTGCCAGCAGTTTGCGGCTAGCGGGAGTTAATGAGCAGTTCTTC. It is translated as CASSLRLAGVNEQFF. The chain combines TRBV27 with TRBJ2-1; 10 bases agree with TRBD2. There are 15 residues in the CDR3. Germline CDR1 is MNHEY and CDR2 is SMNVEV (reference sequence). The V gene end was trimmed by 3 bases and the J gene end by 7 bases; junction bases not matched to a gene: 6.

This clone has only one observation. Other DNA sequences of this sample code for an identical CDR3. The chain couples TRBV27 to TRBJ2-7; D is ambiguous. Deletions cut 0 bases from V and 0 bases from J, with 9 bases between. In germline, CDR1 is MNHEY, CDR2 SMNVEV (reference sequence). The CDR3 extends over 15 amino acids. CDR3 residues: CASSLSGGSSYEQYF. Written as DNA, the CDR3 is TGTGCCAGCAGTTTATCAGGCGGCAGCTCCTACGAGCAGTACTTC.

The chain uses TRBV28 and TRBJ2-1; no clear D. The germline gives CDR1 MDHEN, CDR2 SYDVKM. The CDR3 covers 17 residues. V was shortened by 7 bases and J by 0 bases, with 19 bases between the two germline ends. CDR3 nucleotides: TGTGCCAGCACCCCCCTCCCGGATCTTTCCTCCTACAATGAGCAGTTCTTC. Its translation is CASTPLPDLSSYNEQFF.

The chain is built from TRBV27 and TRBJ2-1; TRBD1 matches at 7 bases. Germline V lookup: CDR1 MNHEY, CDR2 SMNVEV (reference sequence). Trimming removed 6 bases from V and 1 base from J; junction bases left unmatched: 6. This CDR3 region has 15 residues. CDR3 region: CASRTDRVSYNEQFF. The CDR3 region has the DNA TGTGCCAGCAGGACCGACAGGGTTTCCTACAATGAGCAGTTCTTC.

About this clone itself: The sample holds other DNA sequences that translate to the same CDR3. This chain's CDR3 is CASRTVNTEAFF. In DNA form, the CDR3 reads TGTGCCAGCAGGACAGTGAACACTGAAGCTTTCTTT. The rearrangement uses TRBV7-9 and TRBJ1-1; possible D gene TRBD1, 5 bases. V gave up 6 bases and J gave up 0 bases, with 5 bases separating them. This CDR3 is 12 amino acids long. Germline CDR1 and CDR2: SEHNR and FQNEAQ (reference sequence).